Each of the 10 T cell receptor beta chains below was sequenced from the same sample in a study of technical replicates of blood from several donors. The method was immunoSEQ multiplex PCR; TCRdb's version includes in-frame clones alone and lacks a portion of them. The sample includes some 13,000 clones, approximately 93% of them seen just once. Sequencing used PBMCs. These receptors were collected from a human donor in good health.

The V and J genes are TRBV5-1 and TRBJ2-2; 14 nucleotides align to TRBD2. V trimming: 1 base; J trimming: 4 bases; junction bases outside the gene matches: 12. Looked up from germline, CDR1 is SGHRS and CDR2 is YFSETQ. The CDR3 sequence is 20 residues long. Written as DNA, the CDR3 is TGCGCCAGCAGCTTGATCCCGGGACTAGCGGGAGCTGGTGGCACCGGGGAGCTGTTTTTT. It specifies CASSLIPGLAGAGGTGELFF. Using reference TRBV5-1 and TRBJ2-2 for the parts outside the CDR3, the full variable domain is KAGVTQTPRYLIKTRGQQVTLSCSPISGHRSVSWYQQTPGQGLQFLFEYFSETQRNKGNFPGRFSGRQFSNSRSEMNVSTLELGDSALYLCASSLIPGLAGAGGTGELFFGEGSRLTVL.

J is TRBJ2-4 and V is TRBV5-1; 14 nucleotides align to TRBD2. V dropped 0 bases and J dropped 5; count of bases not matched to a gene: 7. The CDR3 covers 18 residues. Per germline, CDR1 SGHRS and CDR2 YFSETQ. The CDR3 here is CASSLGRLAGGEENIQYF. CDR3 in DNA: TGCGCCAGCAGCTTGGGCCGACTAGCGGGGGGGGAGGAAAACATTCAGTACTTC.

This sequence joins TRBV27 and TRBJ2-2; TRBD1 is a possible D gene (7 bases). CDR1 is MNHEY, CDR2 SMNVEV, per germline (reference sequence). Between the trimmed V and J ends, which lost 5 bases and 6 bases, there was a span of 16 bases. The CDR3 is made up of 15 amino acids. Written as DNA, the CDR3 is TGTGCCAGCAGTGGGTGGAGGGGGCGATCCGGGGAGCTGTTTTTT. This gives the protein CASSGWRGRSGELFF.

This chain links TRBV19 with TRBJ1-1; no clear D gene. In germline, CDR1 is LNHDA, CDR2 SQIVND (reference sequence). This CDR3 comprises 17 residues. V lost 7 bases and J lost 0, with 21 bases in between. The chain's CDR3 is CASKRTTGKGLNTEAFF. DNA for the CDR3: TGTGCCAGTAAGAGGACTACGGGGAAGGGATTGAACACTGAAGCTTTCTTT.

CDR3 bases: TGTGCCAGCAGCCCAGCGGGAGTAACAGATACGCAGTATTTT. It specifies CASSPAGVTDTQYF. The J gene is TRBJ2-3, the V gene TRBV14, with 8 bases that match TRBD2. The J segment lost 3 bases and the V segment lost 4 bases, leaving 3 bases of the junction unmatched. From germline, CDR1 is SGHDN and CDR2 FVKESK. This CDR3 region has 14 residues.

V usage is TRBV29-1 and J usage is TRBJ2-5; 11 bases match TRBD1. Germline V CDR1 and CDR2: SQVTM, ANQGSEA. The trim removed 1 base at V and 5 bases at J, leaving 3 bases unmatched. The CDR3 totals 14 residues. CDR3: CSVEVWDRGETQYF. The CDR3 DNA reads as TGCAGCGTTGAAGTGTGGGACAGGGGGGAGACCCAGTACTTC.

The chain has TRBV2 and TRBJ2-5; TRBD1 matches 7 bases. The CDR3 spans 15 residues. V dropped 3 bases and J dropped 3; count of bases not matched to a gene: 7. Germline V gene sequence: CDR1 SNHLY, CDR2 FYNNEI. The CDR3 coding sequence is TGTGCCAGCAGTGACCCCTGGACAGGCAAAGAGACCCAGTACTTC. This gives the protein CASSDPWTGKETQYF.

The chain is built from TRBV11-2 and TRBJ2-1; D possibly corresponds to TRBD2 (6 bases). Germline V gene sequence: CDR1 SGHAT, CDR2 FQNNGV. The CDR3 is 14 residues long. V was shortened by 4 bases and J by 9 bases, with 16 bases between the two germline ends. The CDR3 bases are TGTGCCAGCAGCTACGGAATGGGAGGAGGTGAGCAGTTCTTC. Translating it yields CASSYGMGGGEQFF.

The chain recombines TRBV28 with TRBJ2-3; TRBD2 aligns across 16 bases. Germline-derived CDR1 and CDR2 are MDHEN and SYDVKM. This CDR3 contains 18 residues. V trimming: 4 bases; J trimming: 6 bases; junction bases outside the gene matches: 10. CDR3 region: CASSSPPGLAGGGDTQYF. The DNA of the CDR3 is TGTGCCAGCAGTTCCCCGCCGGGACTAGCGGGAGGGGGGGATACGCAGTATTTT.

The chain is built from TRBV10-2 and TRBJ2-7, with TRBD2 matching 7 bases. V shed 8 bases, J shed 2 bases, and the junction held 6 bases outside the gene matches. The germline V gene encodes CDR1 WSHSY and CDR2 SAAADI. This CDR3 region has 13 residues. The CDR3 nucleotides read TGCGCCAGCGAGTGGGGAGGGACCTACGAGCAGTACTTC. Its protein product is CASEWGGTYEQYF.